This is a list of T cell receptor beta chains from one sample in a study of blood T cell repertoires in COVID-19. The table came from immunoSEQ multiplex PCR; TCRdb's copy has only in-frame clones and leaves some out. Of about 230,000 clones in the sample, approximately 84% are singletons; the top ten hold roughly 11%. The sample consisted of peripheral blood. Receptor source: a middle-aged man with COVID-19, enrolled during active disease. The conserved cysteine and the conserved F or W are not part of the CDR3 here. Not every row has a clone size; where given, it reads once, few, many or a size class.

CDR3,size,V,J
ASSAQWGPETQY,NA,TRBV5-4,TRBJ2-5
ASSWSGGGQETQY,NA,TRBV5-1,TRBJ2-5
SVAGRATDTQY,NA,TRBV29-1,TRBJ2-3
ASTATGGHNEKLF,NA,TRBV19,TRBJ1-4
ASSGDTGANVLT,once,TRBV6-2/TRBV6-3,TRBJ2-6
ASSEISGGRTDTQY,NA,TRBV6-1,TRBJ2-3
ASSPRTGSGNQPQH,NA,TRBV5-8,TRBJ1-5
AWKTGGFTGELF,NA,TRBV30,TRBJ2-2
ASSLMSGQGLRTGELF,once,TRBV11-2,TRBJ2-2
AWSLQSPLH,NA,TRBV30,TRBJ1-6
ASSEVGTGEFATNEKLF,NA,TRBV2,TRBJ1-4
ASSFSGGSGELF,NA,TRBV28,TRBJ2-2
ASSLTPSINYGYT,NA,TRBV7-2,TRBJ1-2
ASSPRPPEQY,once,TRBV11-2,TRBJ2-7
AWFRPRGLLHGMNTEAF,few,TRBV30,TRBJ1-1